Shown below are 8 T cell receptor beta chains from a single sample sequenced in a study of T-cell memory formation after mild COVID-19. MiXCR, applied by TCRdb to the 5' RACE reads, yields one record per CDR3 protein. The table lists approximately 65,000 distinct CDR3 sequences, 9% to 9.5% of them singletons. The sample comprised PBMCs or a T cell subset sorted from them (not recorded which). Receptor source: a man aged 18-30 years who had mild COVID-19 (a few samples of this study predate the infection). Cell type and time point are not known.

This clonotype showed up many times. The chain links TRBV4-1 to TRBJ2-7, with D possibly matching TRBD2 (5 bases). Germline-derived CDR1 and CDR2 are MGHRA and YSYEKL. This CDR3 contains 14 residues. The ends were cut back, 0 bases at V and 7 bases at J, with 13 bases in the middle. The DNA of the CDR3 is TGCGCCAGCAGCCAAGACCACGGGGTCCGGGAGCAGTACTTC. Translating gives CASSQDHGVREQYF.

The rearrangement links TRBV5-1 to TRBJ2-1; either TRBD1 or TRBD2 may fit D (6 bases each). Germline lookup yields CDR1 SGHRS and CDR2 YFSETQ. The CDR3 sequence is 13 residues long. Trimming took 0 bases from V and 8 from J, leaving 9 bases between them. This chain's CDR3 is CASSLGGAYEQFF. CDR3 bases: TGCGCCAGCAGCTTGGGGGGGGCCTATGAGCAGTTCTTC. Full variable domain (outside the CDR3, taken from reference TRBV5-1 and TRBJ2-1): KAGVTQTPRYLIKTRGQQVTLSCSPISGHRSVSWYQQTPGQGLQFLFEYFSETQRNKGNFPGRFSGRQFSNSRSEMNVSTLELGDSALYLCASSLGGAYEQFFGPGTRLTVL.

The chain combines TRBV20-1 with TRBJ2-5; 11 nucleotides match TRBD2. The junction had 1 base not matched to a gene; V was cut back by 1 base and J by 0 bases. The CDR3 totals 15 residues. Germline lookup yields CDR1 DFQATT and CDR2 SNEGSKA (reference sequence). The CDR3 region is CSARASGGNQETQYF. The CDR3, as DNA: TGCAGTGCTAGAGCTAGCGGGGGGAACCAAGAGACCCAGTACTTC.

V and J are TRBV6-5 and TRBJ2-7, with 7 bases lining up with TRBD1. From germline, CDR1 is MNHEY and CDR2 SVGAGI. CDR3 length: 15 residues. J lost 6 bases, V lost 0 bases, and 8 bases had no gene match. In nucleotides, the CDR3 is TGTGCCAGCAGTTACTCCACACAGGGGTTTCCCGAGCAGTACTTC. Translated, it gives CASSYSTQGFPEQYF.

As to this clonotype: A much larger clone differs by one base, so this may be a read error. For the CDR3, the DNA is TGTGCCAGCAGCCCCCCGGGACTAGAGGGGATGTACAATGAGCAGTTCTTC. This translates into CASSPPGLEGMYNEQFF. This chain connects TRBV7-3 to TRBJ2-1, with 8 bases aligning to TRBD2. Germline loops: CDR1 SGHTA, CDR2 FQGTGA. V lost 5 bases, J lost 4 bases, and 13 bases stayed unmatched. The CDR3 is made up of 17 amino acids.

The chain recombines TRBV7-9 with TRBJ2-2; weak D call: TRBD1 (5 bases). The V gene's germline CDR1 is SEHNR and CDR2 FQNEAQ (reference sequence). V lost 0 bases and J lost 4, with 12 bases in between. The CDR3 contains 16 residues. The CDR3 coding sequence is TGTGCCAGCAGCTTAGCCGGACATAGTGGCACCGGGGAGCTGTTTTTT. Translated, it gives CASSLAGHSGTGELFF.

This clonotype came up a few times. The J gene is TRBJ2-1, the V gene TRBV12-3 or TRBV12-4; 8 positions agree with TRBD1. This CDR3 comprises 13 residues. The J segment lost 11 bases and the V segment lost 1 base, leaving 4 bases of the junction unmatched. The CDR3 reads CASSLEDRAKQFF. The CDR3 DNA reads as TGTGCCAGCAGTTTAGAGGACAGGGCTAAGCAGTTCTTC.

The gene calls are TRBV30 and TRBJ2-1; D call uncertain. Germline loops: CDR1 GTSNPN, CDR2 SVGIG (reference sequence). The CDR3 has 11 residues. The V and J ends lost 8 bases and 7 bases respectively, with 12 bases between them. CDR3 loop: CATIRQNEQFF. As DNA, the CDR3 is TGTGCCACAATCAGGCAGAATGAGCAGTTCTTC.